Below, 31 T cell receptor beta chains from the same sample are listed, as sequenced in a study of T cells in Graves' hyperthyroidism and ophthalmopathy (dated by TCRdb to between 2017 and 2020). Library preparation employed multiplex PCR. The sample was run on an Illumina HiSeq 2000. Amplification of TCR beta CDR3 regions was carried out from RNA transcripts. The TCR CDR3 was subjected to a first round of RT-PCR using the HTBI primer set and the Qiagen OneStep RT-PCR kit. TCRdb reworked the public reads: Q25 trimming with fastp, MiXCR clone assembly, productive beta chains retained. Entries that share a CDR3 protein sequence are merged under the most common genes and DNA. In this sample the table shows approximately 400,000 distinct CDR3 sequences, less than 20% of which occur a single time. The ten most abundant clones make up around 7.3% of the sample. Sequencing used blood. These receptors came from a woman between 18 and 29 years old with Graves' hyperthyroidism.

Here the CDR3 DNA reads TGCGCCAGCAGCTTCAATACGGACTACGAGCAGTACTTC. Protein product: CASSFNTDYEQYF. The J gene is TRBJ2-7, the V gene TRBV5-1, with no clear D. V lost 2 bases and J 3 bases, leaving 9 bases between the germline ends. CDR3 length: 13 amino acids. Germline V lookup: CDR1 SGHRS, CDR2 YFSETQ. Full variable domain (rest looked up from reference TRBV5-1 and TRBJ2-7): KAGVTQTPRYLIKTRGQQVTLSCSPISGHRSVSWYQQTPGQGLQFLFEYFSETQRNKGNFPGRFSGRQFSNSRSEMNVSTLELGDSALYLCASSFNTDYEQYFGPGTRLTVT.

The chain links TRBV20-1 to TRBJ2-6; 7 nucleotides line up with TRBD1. CDR3 size: 15 residues. Germline V gene lookup returns CDR1 DFQATT and CDR2 SNEGSKA (reference sequence). Trimming took 6 bases from V and 0 from J; bases not matched to a gene: 5. The CDR3 reads CSAPTGSSGANVLTF. In DNA, the CDR3 is TGCAGTGCACCGACAGGGAGCTCTGGGGCCAACGTCCTGACTTTC.

This clonotype was counted a few times. The CDR3 DNA reads TGTGCCAGCAGCAACCTCCGGGACAGGTCCTACGAGCAGTACTTC. Its translation is CASSNLRDRSYEQYF. The rearrangement uses TRBV11-2 and TRBJ2-7; 8 nucleotides align to TRBD1. The CDR3 runs to 15 residues. Germline assignment: CDR1 SGHAT and CDR2 FQNNGV. V was pared by 5 bases and J by 1 base, with 7 bases of the junction left unmatched.

This clonotype appeared many times. The chain links TRBV14 to TRBJ1-2, with D perhaps matching TRBD1 (5 bases). There are 17 residues in the CDR3. Germline V gene sequence: CDR1 SGHDN, CDR2 FVKESK. V gave up 0 bases and J gave up 2 bases, with 16 bases separating them. The CDR3 nucleotides read TGTGCCAGCAGCCAAGATCGAGGAGGCAGGGCCAACTATGGCTACACCTTC. This gives the protein CASSQDRGGRANYGYTF.

This clonotype has a count of ten or more. The V and J genes are TRBV2 and TRBJ2-7; D may match TRBD1 or TRBD2 (5 bases each). This CDR3 contains 14 residues. V was shortened by 5 bases and J by 2 bases, with 13 bases between the two germline ends. Germline V gene sequence: CDR1 SNHLY, CDR2 FYNNEI. The CDR3 coding sequence is TGTGCCAGCAGTAAGGGGACGGTTACCTACGAGCAGTACTTC. It codes for CASSKGTVTYEQYF.

This clonotype was recorded many times. This chain connects TRBV10-3 to TRBJ2-1, with TRBD2 identical over 12 bases. CDR1 is ENHRY, CDR2 SYGVKD, per germline. With V trimmed by 0 bases and J by 7 bases, 10 bases remained unmatched. The CDR3 runs 18 residues. CDR3 amino acids: CAISESKASGGARNEQFF. The CDR3 nucleotides read TGTGCCATCAGTGAGTCGAAAGCTAGCGGGGGGGCAAGGAATGAGCAGTTCTTC.

This clonotype has ten or more counts. The chain employs TRBV20-1 and TRBJ2-7; 11 nucleotides align to TRBD2. Germline CDR1 is DFQATT and CDR2 is SNEGSKA (reference sequence). With 3 bases clipped from V and 2 bases from J, the junction kept 0 bases outside the gene matches. The CDR3 sequence is 13 residues long. For the CDR3, the DNA is TGCAGTGCTAGTAGCGGGAGGGCCTACGAGCAGTACTTC. Its protein product is CSASSGRAYEQYF.

The sample holds many counts of this clonotype. The rearrangement uses TRBV12-3 or TRBV12-4 and TRBJ2-3; D not resolved. Trimming left V 5 bases short and J 4 bases short, with 7 bases between. CDR3 length: 12 residues. The CDR3 protein is CASSRFADTQYF. Here the CDR3 DNA reads TGTGCCAGCAGTCGGTTCGCAGATACGCAGTATTTT.

The sample holds many counts of this clonotype. The rearrangement uses TRBV7-6 and TRBJ2-2; no firm D call. V was clipped by 5 bases and J by 3 bases, with 10 bases between them. The germline V gene encodes CDR1 SGHVS and CDR2 FNYEAQ. This CDR3 has 14 residues. In DNA, the CDR3 is TGTGCCAGCAGCCCGACACCTTACACCGGGGAGCTGTTTTTT. Amino acid sequence: CASSPTPYTGELFF.

About this clonotype itself: At one boundary the junction diverges from the germline segment, which might be a read error. The V and J genes are TRBV4-1 and TRBJ2-2, with D hard to call. Germline loops: CDR1 MGHRA, CDR2 YSYEKL. This CDR3 region has 13 residues. In DNA form, the CDR3 reads TGCGCCGGCAGCCAAAGATGGGGCGGGGAGCTGTTTTTT. Encoded protein: CAGSQRWGGELFF.

In this sample, this clonotype turned up many times. The chain employs TRBV11-2 and TRBJ2-7; D is undetermined. Germline V gene sequence: CDR1 SGHAT, CDR2 FQNNGV. This CDR3 is 11 amino acids long. The V and J ends lost 4 bases and 3 bases respectively, with 4 bases between them. The CDR3 loop is CASSWIYEQYF. The CDR3 DNA follows: TGTGCCAGCAGCTGGATCTACGAGCAGTACTTC.

This rearrangement joins TRBV20-1 to TRBJ2-4; 9 bases map to TRBD1. Germline values: CDR1 DFQATT, CDR2 SNEGSKA (reference sequence). The ends lost 5 bases at V and 2 bases at J; junction bases unmatched: 10. This CDR3 spans 16 amino acids. The CDR3 protein is CSASPGGQGTKNIQYF. The CDR3, as DNA: TGCAGTGCTTCGCCTGGGGGACAGGGAACCAAAAACATTCAGTACTTC.

This clonotype was observed at least ten times. This chain joins TRBV11-2 and TRBJ2-1; D may be TRBD2 (5 bases). Deletions cut 1 base from V and 6 bases from J, with 13 bases between. The germline V gene encodes CDR1 SGHAT and CDR2 FQNNGV. CDR3 size: 15 residues. CDR3 sequence (DNA): TGTGCCAGCAGCTTAGGCCTAGAACTAGGCAATGAGCAGTTCTTC. It encodes CASSLGLELGNEQFF.

This clonotype was detected many times. The CDR3 DNA follows: TGTGCCAGCAGCTTAACCGGTCTAGCGGGGGGGCGCGATACGCAGTATTTT. It yields the protein CASSLTGLAGGRDTQYF. V is TRBV7-3 and J is TRBJ2-3, with 12 nucleotides matching TRBD2. Germline values: CDR1 SGHTA, CDR2 FQGTGA. CDR3 length: 17 amino acids. The junction had 7 bases not matched to a gene; V was cut back by 0 bases and J by 6 bases.

In its sample, this clonotype was seen many times. The chain employs TRBV6-1 and TRBJ2-7; no clear D. Germline V gives CDR1 MNHNS, CDR2 SASEGT. CDR3 size: 14 residues. Between the trimmed V and J ends, which lost 5 bases and 0 bases, there was a span of 11 bases. This CDR3 is CASSRTDSSYEQYF. DNA for the CDR3: TGTGCCAGCAGTAGGACCGATAGCTCCTACGAGCAGTACTTC.

Only one count was recorded for this clonotype. The rearrangement joins TRBV20-1 to TRBJ1-2; no clear D gene. Germline lookup yields CDR1 DFQATT and CDR2 SNEGSKA (reference sequence). This CDR3 is built from 13 residues. V gave up 0 bases and J gave up 4 bases, with 9 bases separating them. The CDR3 DNA reads as TGCAGTGCTAGAGATCAAGTGAGCTATGGCTACACCTTC. It is translated as CSARDQVSYGYTF.

The sample holds one count of this clonotype. This chain uses TRBV30 with TRBJ2-7, with 11 bases aligning to TRBD1. Germline V gene lookup returns CDR1 GTSNPN and CDR2 SVGIG (reference sequence). V dropped 7 bases and J dropped 3; count of bases not matched to a gene: 2. The CDR3 loop spans 12 amino acids. CDR3 sequence: CALGQGGYEQYF. The CDR3, as DNA: TGTGCCTTGGGACAGGGGGGCTACGAGCAGTACTTC.

The sample holds a few counts of this clonotype. This chain links TRBV27 with TRBJ1-5; a weak D match, TRBD1 (5 bases). V was clipped by 8 bases and J by 7 bases, with 15 bases between them. CDR3 length: 13 amino acids. From germline, CDR1 is MNHEY and CDR2 SMNVEV (reference sequence). Here the CDR3 reads CASSDQEGQPQHF. The CDR3 region has the DNA TGTGCCAGCTCGGATCAGGAGGGGCAGCCCCAGCATTTT.

Ten or more counts support this clonotype. The chain carries TRBV7-3 and TRBJ2-1; D gene ambiguous. V was pared by 1 base and J by 6 bases, with 10 bases between. This CDR3 has 14 residues. From germline, CDR1 is SGHTA and CDR2 FQGTGA. The CDR3 DNA reads TGTGCCAGCAGCTTAAGTATAGGTGGCAATGAGCAGTTCTTC. The encoded protein is CASSLSIGGNEQFF.

The chain links TRBV20-1 to TRBJ1-2; 8 bases agree with TRBD1. CDR3 length: 14 amino acids. With V trimmed by 3 bases and J by 4 bases, 7 bases remained unmatched. The germline CDR1 and CDR2 sequences are DFQATT and SNEGSKA (reference sequence). This CDR3 is CSARGQGAGYGYTF. For the CDR3, the DNA is TGCAGTGCTAGGGGTCAGGGGGCGGGCTATGGCTACACCTTC.

This clonotype was seen ten or more times. The J gene is TRBJ1-2, the V gene TRBV11-3; 9 nucleotides align to TRBD1. Unmatched junction bases numbered 12, after V lost 4 bases and J lost 3 bases. Germline CDR1 and CDR2: SGHNT and YENEEA. The CDR3 runs to 17 residues. As DNA, the CDR3 is TGTGCCAGCAGCTCCTTTATCCCGGGACAGGGAGACTATGGCTACACCTTC. Translating gives CASSSFIPGQGDYGYTF.

This chain uses TRBV5-1 with TRBJ2-3, with D perhaps TRBD2 (5 bases). V lost 7 bases and J 1 base, leaving 19 bases between the germline ends. This CDR3 is built from 16 residues. Germline CDR1 SGHRS, CDR2 YFSETQ. CDR3 nucleotide sequence: TGCGCCAGCGGCCTGGCCGCGGGCCCCCGCACAGATACGCAGTATTTT. Amino acids: CASGLAAGPRTDTQYF.

This clonotype was seen at least ten times. This chain joins TRBV7-2 and TRBJ1-1; unclear D gene. Germline V CDR1 and CDR2: SGHTA, FQGNSA. V was cut by 5 bases and J by 8 bases, with 12 bases left in between. The CDR3 sequence is 12 residues long. The CDR3 is CASSPGGIEAFF. As DNA, the CDR3 is TGTGCCAGCAGCCCGGGTGGGATCGAAGCTTTCTTT.

This clonotype was observed a handful of times. V usage is TRBV9 and J usage is TRBJ1-2; 9 nucleotides match TRBD1. Germline V lookup: CDR1 SGDLS, CDR2 YYNGEE. The CDR3 is 13 residues long. J was trimmed by 8 bases and V by 2 bases; bases with no gene match: 4. The CDR3 loop is CASSVGTGLGYTF. The CDR3 DNA is TGTGCCAGCAGCGTCGGGACAGGGTTAGGCTACACCTTC.

This clonotype was observed at least ten times. The chain employs TRBV12-3 or TRBV12-4 and TRBJ2-7, with 9 bases that match TRBD2. V gave up 6 bases and J gave up 4 bases; unmatched junction bases: 10. The CDR3 sequence is 15 residues long. CDR3 bases: TGTGCCAGCAGCCGCACGGGCAGCGGGGGGTACGAGCAGTACTTC. Amino acids: CASSRTGSGGYEQYF.

At least ten counts were recorded for this clonotype. The genes are TRBV11-3 and TRBJ2-1; 10 bases fit TRBD2. The CDR3 contains 16 residues. The junction had 10 bases not matched to a gene; V was cut back by 5 bases and J by 6 bases. Germline assignment: CDR1 SGHNT and CDR2 YENEEA. CDR3 sequence (DNA): TGTGCCAGCAGCCCCCGGCTAGCGGGAGTTTTCAATGAGCAGTTCTTC. It specifies CASSPRLAGVFNEQFF.

This clonotype was counted ten times or more. The J gene is TRBJ1-6, the V gene TRBV20-1; D might be TRBD1 (5 bases). The V end was cut by 1 base, the J end by 6 bases, with 19 bases between. Germline V gene lookup returns CDR1 DFQATT and CDR2 SNEGSKA (reference sequence). The CDR3 sequence is 17 residues long. The chain's CDR3 is CSARAPSRGTGNSPLHF. In DNA, the CDR3 is TGCAGTGCTAGAGCCCCCTCCCGCGGGACGGGTAATTCACCCCTCCACTTT.

Of note for this clonotype: A junction end diverges from the germline sequence, so it may reflect a read error. The CDR3 DNA sequence: TGTGCCAGCAGTGATTTGGGTGAGGGGAAAGGCTTC. Protein: CASSDLGEGKGF. V and J are TRBV6-1 and TRBJ2-7; D may correspond to TRBD1 or TRBD2 (5 bases each). Germline-derived CDR1 and CDR2 are MNHNS and SASEGT. This CDR3 has 12 amino acids.

In its sample, this clonotype was seen many times. The chain links TRBV5-1 to TRBJ2-4; a possible D gene is TRBD2 (6 bases). The CDR3 sequence is 13 residues long. CDR1 SGHRS and CDR2 YFSETQ come from the germline V gene. The germline V and J ends were trimmed by 4 bases and 8 bases, with 13 bases remaining between them. CDR3 DNA: TGCGCCAGCAGCCCGGGTCTAGCGCACATTCAGTACTTC. Translation gives CASSPGLAHIQYF.

This clonotype was recorded many times. The V gene is TRBV7-9, the J gene TRBJ2-1; D is unresolved. Trimming removed 1 base from V and 7 bases from J, with 14 bases in between. This CDR3 region has 15 residues. Looked up from germline, CDR1 is SEHNR and CDR2 is FQNEAQ (reference sequence). CDR3 coding DNA: TGTGCCAGCAGCTTAGACCATAGGGTGCTGAATGAGCAGTTCTTC. The encoded protein is CASSLDHRVLNEQFF.

The chain has TRBV24-1 and TRBJ2-3, with TRBD2 as a possible D gene (5 bases). Trimming took 1 base from V and 6 from J, leaving 13 bases between them. The CDR3 sequence is 15 residues long. CDR1 KGHDR and CDR2 SFDVKD come from the germline V gene. CDR3 sequence reads: CATSDLVDPGDTQYF. In DNA form, the CDR3 reads TGTGCCACCAGTGATTTAGTCGATCCGGGGGATACGCAGTATTTT.